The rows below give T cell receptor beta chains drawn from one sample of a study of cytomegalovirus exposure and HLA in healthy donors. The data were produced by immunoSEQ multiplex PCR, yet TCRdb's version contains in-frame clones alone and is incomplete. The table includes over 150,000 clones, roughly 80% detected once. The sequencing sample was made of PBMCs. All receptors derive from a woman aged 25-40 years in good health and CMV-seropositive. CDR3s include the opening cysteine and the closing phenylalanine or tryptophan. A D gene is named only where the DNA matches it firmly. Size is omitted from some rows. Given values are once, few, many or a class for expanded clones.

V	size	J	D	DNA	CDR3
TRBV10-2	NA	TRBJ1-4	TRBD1	TGCGCCAGCCAGGCAGGCAGGACAGGGGGCGCAACTAATGAAAAACTGTTTTTT	CASQAGRTGGATNEKLFF
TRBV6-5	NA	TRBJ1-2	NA	TGTGCCAGCAGTGTATTACAGGGTAATGGCTACACCTTC	CASSVLQGNGYTF
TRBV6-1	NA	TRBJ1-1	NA	TGTGCCAGCAGTGAAGCGCCCGGGGTGGGAGTAACGGCTTTCTTT	CASSEAPGVGVTAFF
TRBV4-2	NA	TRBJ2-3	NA	TGTGCCAGCAGCCAAGCCCGGACTGCCCCAGATACGCAGTATTTT	CASSQARTAPDTQYF
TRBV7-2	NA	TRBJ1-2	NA	TGTGCCAGCAGCTGGCGGAGCCGCGGGTTTTATGGCTACACCTTC	CASSWRSRGFYGYTF
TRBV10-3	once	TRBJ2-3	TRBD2	TGTGCCTCGCTCCGGGGCGGGGGTATCACAGATACGCAGTATTTT	CASLRGGGITDTQYF
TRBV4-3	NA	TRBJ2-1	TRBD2	TGCGCCAGCAGCCCCCGCAAGCGGGGGGGCCAAGAGCAGTTCTTC	CASSPRKRGGQEQFF
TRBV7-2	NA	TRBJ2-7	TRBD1	TGTGCCAGCAGCTTAGATGGTGGGGCAGGGGGCGGCTACGAGCAGTACTTC	CASSLDGGAGGGYEQYF
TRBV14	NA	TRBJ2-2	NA	TGTGCCAGCAGCCAAGATAACGTGGGGAGCGAGGCCTGGGCTAACACCGGGGAGCTGTTTTTT	CASSQDNVGSEAWANTGELFF
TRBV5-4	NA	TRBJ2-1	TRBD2	TGTGCCAGCAGCCGACCGGTAGCGGGGAGCTCCTACAATGAGCAGTTCTTC	CASSRPVAGSSYNEQFF
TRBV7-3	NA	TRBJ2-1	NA	TGTGCCAGCAGCGGGGGCCTGAGCTCCTACAATGAGCAGTTCTTC	CASSGGLSSYNEQFF
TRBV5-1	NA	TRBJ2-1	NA	TGCGCCAGCACGGTGACAGGAAGATACAATGAGCAGTTCTTC	CASTVTGRYNEQFF
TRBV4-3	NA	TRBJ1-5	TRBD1	TGCGCCAGCAGCCAAGATCTCAGACAGGGGGGCCAGCCCCAGCATTTT	CASSQDLRQGGQPQHF
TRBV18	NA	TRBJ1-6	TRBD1	TGTGCCAGCTCCCTCCACCGGGACAGCGATTCTCCCCTCCACTTT	CASSLHRDSDSPLHF
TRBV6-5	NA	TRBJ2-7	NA	TGTGCCAGCAGTTACACCGAGTCCTACGAGCAGTACTTC	CASSYTESYEQYF